A selection of T cell receptor beta chains follows, all from one sample in a study of beta chain features in type 1 diabetes. The data were produced by immunoSEQ multiplex PCR, yet TCRdb's version contains in-frame clones alone and is incomplete. The table has under 950,000 clones, about a sixth seen once. Sample: naive CD4+ T cells from blood. All receptors derive from a woman aged 18-30 years in good health. Both conserved end residues are part of each CDR3. D genes are given only for firm matches. Clone size appears in some rows only: once, few, many, or a class for an expanded clone.

J: TRBJ1-1
size: NA
D: NA
V: TRBV5-4
DNA: TGTGCCAGCAGCTTGGAGACAGGCGTCGCTGAAGCTTTCTTT
CDR3: CASSLETGVAEAFF

J: TRBJ2-5
size: NA
D: NA
V: TRBV11-1
DNA: TGTGCCAGCAGCTTAGGTGACAGCGAAGAGACCCAGTACTTC
CDR3: CASSLGDSEETQYF

J: TRBJ2-1
size: few
D: NA
V: TRBV18
DNA: TGTGCCAGCTCTCCAAGGGACCGCCTCAATGAGCAGTTCTTC
CDR3: CASSPRDRLNEQFF

J: TRBJ1-1
size: NA
D: TRBD1
V: TRBV19
DNA: TGTGCCAGTAGCAGAGACAGGGCAAACACTGAAGCTTTCTTT
CDR3: CASSRDRANTEAFF

J: TRBJ2-2
size: NA
D: NA
V: TRBV2
DNA: TGTGCCAGCAGTGTAGAGAACGCGAACACCGGGGAGCTGTTTTTT
CDR3: CASSVENANTGELFF

J: TRBJ1-5
size: NA
D: NA
V: TRBV4-1
DNA: TGCGCCAGCAGCCAAACTTGGGGTACTCAGCCCCAGCATTTT
CDR3: CASSQTWGTQPQHF

J: TRBJ2-1
size: few
D: NA
V: TRBV5-4
DNA: TGTGCCAGCAGCTTGCTTATAGGGGACAATGAGCAGTTCTTC
CDR3: CASSLLIGDNEQFF

J: TRBJ2-6
size: few
D: TRBD1
V: TRBV18
DNA: TGTGCCAGCTCGCCCCAGGGGGCCTCTGGGGCCAACGTCCTGACTTTC
CDR3: CASSPQGASGANVLTF

J: TRBJ2-5
size: NA
D: NA
V: TRBV5-8
DNA: TGTGCCAGCTCCTTTACTCCCCCGGAGACCCAGTACTTC
CDR3: CASSFTPPETQYF

J: TRBJ2-2
size: few
D: NA
V: TRBV4-3
DNA: TGCGCCAGCAGCCAAACGGGCATACGTGGGAGCGACACCGGGGAGCTGTTTTTT
CDR3: CASSQTGIRGSDTGELFF

J: TRBJ2-1
size: NA
D: NA
V: TRBV27
DNA: TGTGCCAGCAGTCAATCAGGGACGTACAACGATGAGCAGTTCTTC
CDR3: CASSQSGTYNDEQFF

J: TRBJ2-4
size: few
D: NA
V: TRBV27
DNA: TGTGCCAGCAGTTTAACATCGTACCCGGGATCCCGTGATTCAAACATTCAGTACTTC
CDR3: CASSLTSYPGSRDSNIQYF

J: TRBJ2-5
size: NA
D: TRBD2
V: TRBV20-1
DNA: TGCAGTGGCCTAGCGGGAGAGACCCAGTACTTC
CDR3: CSGLAGETQYF

J: TRBJ2-3
size: few
D: NA
V: TRBV29-1
DNA: TGCAGCGTTGAGGCCGGATCAGATACGCAGTATTTT
CDR3: CSVEAGSDTQYF

J: TRBJ1-5
size: few
D: TRBD1
V: TRBV6-5
DNA: TGTGCCAGCAGTTATACAGGGGACGGGAATCAGCCCCAGCATTTT
CDR3: CASSYTGDGNQPQHF

J: TRBJ1-1
size: NA
D: NA
V: TRBV28
DNA: TGTGCCAGCAGTTTCGACAGGCCGAACACTGAAGCTTTCTTT
CDR3: CASSFDRPNTEAFF

J: TRBJ2-7
size: few
D: TRBD2
V: TRBV7-9
DNA: TGTGCCAGCAGCTCAGAACCAGGGGGACTAGCGGGCTACGAGCAGTACTTC
CDR3: CASSSEPGGLAGYEQYF

J: TRBJ2-1
size: NA
D: NA
V: TRBV7-3
DNA: TGTGCCAGCAGCTTAGGCTCTTCGGGACACAATGAGCAGTTCTTC
CDR3: CASSLGSSGHNEQFF

J: TRBJ2-1
size: few
D: TRBD2
V: TRBV28
DNA: TGTGCCAGCAGTCCCGGACTAGCGAGACTTGAGCAGTTCTTC
CDR3: CASSPGLARLEQFF

J: TRBJ2-7
size: NA
D: NA
V: TRBV28
DNA: TGTGCCAGCAGTTTAGGGGCAGGCACGCCGTTTGGGGAGCAGTACTTC
CDR3: CASSLGAGTPFGEQYF

J: TRBJ2-1
size: few
D: TRBD2
V: TRBV5-4
DNA: TGTGCCAGCAGCCCCCAGCGGGAAATTTCCTACAATGAGCAGTTCTTC
CDR3: CASSPQREISYNEQFF

J: TRBJ1-5
size: NA
D: NA
V: TRBV10-3
DNA: TGTGCCATCAGTGAGGTCGGTCAGCCCCAGCATTTT
CDR3: CAISEVGQPQHF

J: TRBJ2-2
size: NA
D: NA
V: TRBV2
DNA: TGTGCCAGCACTCAAAGGTTTCGGATGGTTGTGAACACCGGGGAGCTGTTTTTT
CDR3: CASTQRFRMVVNTGELFF

J: TRBJ2-1
size: once
D: NA
V: TRBV15
DNA: TGTGCCACCAGCAGGGTCTCGAGGTGGCTCAGCTCCTACAATGAGCAGTTCTTC
CDR3: CATSRVSRWLSSYNEQFF

J: TRBJ1-1
size: few
D: NA
V: TRBV7-2
DNA: TGTGCCAGCAGCCTATACCTTCAGGGGACCCGAGAAGCTTTCTTT
CDR3: CASSLYLQGTREAFF

J: TRBJ1-2
size: few
D: TRBD1
V: TRBV6-5
DNA: TGTGCCAGCAGTTACTTACAGGGGAAGAGTGGCTACACCTTC
CDR3: CASSYLQGKSGYTF

J: TRBJ2-7
size: few
D: NA
V: TRBV18
DNA: TGTGCCAGCTCACCAGGTTTCTACGAGCAGTACTTC
CDR3: CASSPGFYEQYF

J: TRBJ2-3
size: NA
D: TRBD1
V: TRBV7-9
DNA: TGTGCCAGCAGCGCGCGACAGGGCTCGGGCACAGATACGCAGTATTTT
CDR3: CASSARQGSGTDTQYF

J: TRBJ2-7
size: NA
D: NA
V: TRBV7-9
DNA: TGTGCCAGCAGCGGGGACTTGAAACCGCAGTACTTC
CDR3: CASSGDLKPQYF

J: TRBJ2-7
size: few
D: NA
V: TRBV4-2
DNA: TGTGCCAGCAGCCAAGGGCAGGGCTGGACCTACGAGCAGTACTTC
CDR3: CASSQGQGWTYEQYF

J: TRBJ1-1
size: NA
D: NA
V: TRBV27
DNA: TGTGCCAGCAGTTTTAGAGTGAACACTGAAGCTTTCTTT
CDR3: CASSFRVNTEAFF

J: TRBJ2-7
size: NA
D: NA
V: TRBV5-8
DNA: TGTGCCAGCAGCTTGCAACTTCATGGCTCCTACGAGCAGTACTTC
CDR3: CASSLQLHGSYEQYF

J: TRBJ2-5
size: NA
D: NA
V: TRBV18
DNA: TGTGCCAGCTCACGGTCCGCCGGACACATCCAAGAGACCCAGTACTTC
CDR3: CASSRSAGHIQETQYF

J: TRBJ2-1
size: NA
D: TRBD1
V: TRBV18
DNA: TGTGCCAGCTCCCCGGAGACAGGGGGTTGGCATGAGCAGTTCTTC
CDR3: CASSPETGGWHEQFF

J: TRBJ2-7
size: few
D: NA
V: TRBV7-2
DNA: TGTGCCACGTCCCCGGGGGCGCCGTACGAGCAGTACTTC
CDR3: CATSPGAPYEQYF

J: TRBJ1-2
size: NA
D: NA
V: TRBV7-2
DNA: TGCGCCAGCAGCCAAGAACCCCATCCCGGGACAAACGGCTACACCTTC
CDR3: CASSQEPHPGTNGYTF

J: TRBJ2-5
size: few
D: TRBD2
V: TRBV7-3
DNA: TGTGCCAGCAGCTCCGGACTAGCTGCTGAGACCCAGTACTTC
CDR3: CASSSGLAAETQYF

J: TRBJ2-7
size: NA
D: TRBD2
V: TRBV11-2
DNA: TGTGCCAGCAGCTCACTAGCGGGAGTGAGAGAGCAGTACTTC
CDR3: CASSSLAGVREQYF

J: TRBJ2-7
size: few
D: TRBD1
V: TRBV2
DNA: TGTGCCAGCAGTAAACCAGGGGGCTCCGAGCAGTACTTC
CDR3: CASSKPGGSEQYF

J: TRBJ2-1
size: few
D: NA
V: TRBV10-3
DNA: TGTGCCATCAGTTCCCAGGCTCCCAACGGTTACAATGAGCAGTTCTTC
CDR3: CAISSQAPNGYNEQFF

J: TRBJ2-1
size: few
D: TRBD2
V: TRBV28
DNA: TGTGCCAGCAGTTTACCTAGCGGGCTATACAATGAGCAGTTCTTC
CDR3: CASSLPSGLYNEQFF

J: TRBJ2-2
size: NA
D: NA
V: TRBV18
DNA: TGTGCCAGCTCACCGGGTCTTGTGTCAGGCACCGGGGAGCTGTTTTTT
CDR3: CASSPGLVSGTGELFF

J: TRBJ1-5
size: NA
D: NA
V: TRBV6-5
DNA: TGTGCCAGCAGTTGGGACGGCAATCAGCCCCAGCATTTT
CDR3: CASSWDGNQPQHF

J: TRBJ2-3
size: few
D: NA
V: TRBV5-1
DNA: TGCGCCAGCAACAGGGTGGGCACAGATACGCAGTATTTT
CDR3: CASNRVGTDTQYF